The 8 T cell receptor beta chains in this list originate from one sample, sequenced in a study of T cell responses to AZD1222 COVID-19 vaccine. The repertoire was sequenced with immunoSEQ multiplex PCR; TCRdb's copy has only in-frame clones and lacks some. The repertoire includes some 83,000 clones, around 89% of them detected once, and 5% to 6% sits in the top ten. Material: peripheral blood, obtained 28 days after the second AZD1222 dose. Receptors originate from an adult who received the AZD1222 COVID-19 vaccine.

The chain recombines TRBV3-1 (or the pseudogene TRBV3-2) with TRBJ1-1; 7 bases agree with TRBD1. The V and J ends lost 6 bases and 5 bases, in that order; junction bases with no gene match: 3. Germline V gene lookup returns CDR1 LGHDT and CDR2 YNNKEL (reference sequence). This CDR3 region has 12 residues. In nucleotides, the CDR3 is TGTGCCAGCAGTCGGGACAGAACTGAAGCTTTCTTT. Translation gives CASSRDRTEAFF.

This chain joins TRBV27 and TRBJ2-2, with 10 bases that match TRBD1. The CDR3 runs 18 residues. Germline CDR1 MNHEY, CDR2 SMNVEV (reference sequence). The V gene end was trimmed by 5 bases and the J gene end by 3 bases; junction bases not matched to a gene: 12. The CDR3 DNA reads as TGTGCCAGCAGTCCCGAGACAGGGGGCTGGGAGGACACCGGGGAGCTGTTTTTT. As protein: CASSPETGGWEDTGELFF.

V gene TRBV7-9 combines with J gene TRBJ1-6; 7 positions agree with TRBD1. V lost 5 bases to trimming and J lost 7 bases; unmatched junction nucleotides: 14. Germline values: CDR1 SEHNR, CDR2 FQNEAQ (reference sequence). The CDR3 has 17 amino acids. CDR3 DNA sequence: TGTGCCAGCAGCCCGGAGCGGGGTGACAGGGTAAATTCACCCCTCCACTTT. Translation: CASSPERGDRVNSPLHF.

This clone was seen a single time. V usage is TRBV5-5 and J usage is TRBJ1-1; D might be TRBD1 (5 bases). The V and J ends lost 7 bases and 5 bases respectively, with 15 bases between them. The germline V gene encodes CDR1 SGHKS and CDR2 YYEKEE (reference sequence). The CDR3 runs 13 residues. The CDR3 DNA sequence: TGTGCCAGCGTTTGGGACCGGAGAACTGAAGCTTTCTTT. Residues: CASVWDRRTEAFF.

This sequence joins TRBV5-1 and TRBJ1-6; 7 bases fit TRBD1. The ends lost 4 bases at V and 8 bases at J; junction bases unmatched: 12. The V gene's germline CDR1 is SGHRS and CDR2 YFSETQ. This CDR3 spans 16 amino acids. This chain's CDR3 is CASSPRLQGSDSPLHF. The CDR3 region has the DNA TGCGCCAGCAGCCCACGGCTACAGGGGTCAGATTCACCCCTCCACTTT.

V usage is TRBV5-1 and J usage is TRBJ2-7; TRBD1 might be the D (6 bases). CDR1 and CDR2 from the germline V gene are SGHRS and YFSETQ. V was trimmed by 0 bases and J by 2 bases, leaving 9 bases between them. The CDR3 sequence is 14 residues long. The CDR3 here is CASSLGTEAYEQYF. As DNA, the CDR3 is TGCGCCAGCAGCTTGGGGACAGAAGCCTACGAGCAGTACTTC. Supplemented by reference TRBV5-1 and TRBJ2-7, the full variable domain reads KAGVTQTPRYLIKTRGQQVTLSCSPISGHRSVSWYQQTPGQGLQFLFEYFSETQRNKGNFPGRFSGRQFSNSRSEMNVSTLELGDSALYLCASSLGTEAYEQYFGPGTRLTVT.

The gene calls are TRBV5-1 and TRBJ1-1; TRBD1 is a possible D gene (6 bases). Germline V gene data show CDR1 as SGHRS and CDR2 as YFSETQ. The V end lost 1 base, the J end lost 0 bases, and 16 bases lay between the germline ends. The length of the CDR3 is 17 residues. The CDR3 bases are TGCGCCAGCAGCTTGTTTTGGACGGGACAACTGAACACTGAAGCTTTCTTT. Translation: CASSLFWTGQLNTEAFF.

In DNA, the CDR3 is TGTGCCAGCAGTCAAGGGAGGGCGGGATACACCTCCCAAGAGATGGCTTTCTTT. Its protein is CASSQGRAGYTSQEMAFF. This chain uses TRBV7-9 with TRBJ1-1; D is undetermined. The germline CDR1 and CDR2 sequences are SEHNR and FQNEAQ (reference sequence). The CDR3 loop spans 18 amino acids. The V end was cut by 6 bases, the J end by 11 bases, with 34 bases between.